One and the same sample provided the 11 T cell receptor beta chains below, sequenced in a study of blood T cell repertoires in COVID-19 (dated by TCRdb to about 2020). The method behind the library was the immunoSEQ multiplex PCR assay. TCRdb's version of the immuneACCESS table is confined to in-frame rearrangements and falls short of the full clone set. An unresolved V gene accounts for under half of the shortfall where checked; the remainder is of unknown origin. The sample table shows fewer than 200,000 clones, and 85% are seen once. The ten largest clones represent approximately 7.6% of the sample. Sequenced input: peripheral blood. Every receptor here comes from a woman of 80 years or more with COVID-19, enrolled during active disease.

CDR3 sequence (DNA): TGCAGCTTAGGGGACTTGCAGTACTTC. Amino acid sequence: CSLGDLQYF. The chain joins TRBV29-1 to TRBJ2-7, with a tentative D call TRBD2 (6 bases). CDR1 and CDR2 from the germline V gene are SQVTM and ANQGSEA. V was trimmed by 8 bases and J by 9 bases, leaving 11 bases between them. CDR3 length equals 9 residues.

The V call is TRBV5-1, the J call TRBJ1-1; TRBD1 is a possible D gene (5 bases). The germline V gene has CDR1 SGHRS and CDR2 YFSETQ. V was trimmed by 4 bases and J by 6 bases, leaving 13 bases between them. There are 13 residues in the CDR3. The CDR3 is CASSSGALPEAFF. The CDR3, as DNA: TGCGCCAGCAGCAGTGGGGCACTCCCTGAAGCTTTCTTT.

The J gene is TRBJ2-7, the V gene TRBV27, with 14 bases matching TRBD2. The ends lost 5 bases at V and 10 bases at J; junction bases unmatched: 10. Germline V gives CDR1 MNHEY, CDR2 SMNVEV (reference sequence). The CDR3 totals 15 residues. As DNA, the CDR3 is TGTGCCAGCAGTCCGTCCGGACTAGCGGGAGGAGAACAGTACTTC. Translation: CASSPSGLAGGEQYF.

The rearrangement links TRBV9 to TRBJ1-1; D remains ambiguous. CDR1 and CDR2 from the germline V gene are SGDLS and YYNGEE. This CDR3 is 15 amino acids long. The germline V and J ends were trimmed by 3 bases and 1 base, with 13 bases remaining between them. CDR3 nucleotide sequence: TGTGCCAGCAGCGCCCGTCCGTTTCCGAACACTGAAGCTTTCTTT. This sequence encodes CASSARPFPNTEAFF.

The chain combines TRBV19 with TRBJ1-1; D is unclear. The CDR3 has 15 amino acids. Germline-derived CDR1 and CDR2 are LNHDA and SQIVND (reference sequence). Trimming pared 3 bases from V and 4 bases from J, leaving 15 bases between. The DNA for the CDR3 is TGTGCCAGTAGTATTAGCAGCGGCCCTACCACTGAAGCTTTCTTT. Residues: CASSISSGPTTEAFF. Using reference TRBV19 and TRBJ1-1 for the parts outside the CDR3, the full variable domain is DGGITQSPKYLFRKEGQNVTLSCEQNLNHDAMYWYRQDPGQGLRLIYYSQIVNDFQKGDIAEGYSVSREKKESFPLTVTSAQKNPTAFYLCASSISSGPTTEAFFGQGTRLTVV.

Written as DNA, the CDR3 is TGTGCCAGCAGCCCGAGGGACAGAAGCTCCTACAATGAGCAGTTCTTC. As protein: CASSPRDRSSYNEQFF. This rearrangement joins TRBV9 to TRBJ2-1; 7 bases match TRBD1. CDR1 and CDR2 from the germline V gene are SGDLS and YYNGEE. The J segment lost 0 bases and the V segment lost 4 bases, leaving 7 bases of the junction unmatched. The CDR3 is made up of 16 amino acids.

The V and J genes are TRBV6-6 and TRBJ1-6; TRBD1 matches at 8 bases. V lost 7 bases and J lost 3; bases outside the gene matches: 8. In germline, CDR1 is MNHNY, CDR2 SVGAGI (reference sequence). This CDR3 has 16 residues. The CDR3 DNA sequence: TGTGCCAGCACCGACAGGGGCGAACTCTATAATTCACCCCTCCACTTT. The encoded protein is CASTDRGELYNSPLHF.

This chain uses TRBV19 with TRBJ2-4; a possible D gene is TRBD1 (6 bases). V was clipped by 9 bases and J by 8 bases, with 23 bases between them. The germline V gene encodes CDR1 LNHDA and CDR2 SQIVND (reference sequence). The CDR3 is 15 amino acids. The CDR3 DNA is TGTGCCAGCTCAGTCGGTCCCCAGGGGTCCCACATTCAGTACTTC. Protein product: CASSVGPQGSHIQYF.

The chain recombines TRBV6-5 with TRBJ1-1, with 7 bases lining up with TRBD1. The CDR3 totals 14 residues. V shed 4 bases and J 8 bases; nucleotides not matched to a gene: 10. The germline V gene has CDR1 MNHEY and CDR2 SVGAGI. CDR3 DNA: TGTGCCAGCAGTTCCCAGACAGGGACGGCGGAAGCTTTCTTT. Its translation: CASSSQTGTAEAFF.

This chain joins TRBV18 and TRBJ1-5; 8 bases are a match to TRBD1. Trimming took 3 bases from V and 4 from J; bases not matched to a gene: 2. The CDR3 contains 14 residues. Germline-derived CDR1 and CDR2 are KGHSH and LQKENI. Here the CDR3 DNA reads TGTGCCAGCTCACCGAGGACAGGGAATCAGCCCCAGCATTTT. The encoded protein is CASSPRTGNQPQHF.

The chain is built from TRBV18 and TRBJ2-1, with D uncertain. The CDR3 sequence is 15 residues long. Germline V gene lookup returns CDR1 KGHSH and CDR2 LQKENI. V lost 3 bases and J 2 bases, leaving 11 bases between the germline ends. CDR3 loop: CASSPGTTAYNEQFF. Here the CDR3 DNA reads TGTGCCAGCTCACCGGGTACTACGGCCTACAATGAGCAGTTCTTC.